Reported below is one T cell receptor beta chain. The sample comes from a study of blood T cell repertoires in COVID-19. Turning to the study itself: Nucleic acid was either cDNA or gDNA, and it came from T cells, B-cell-depleted T cells, or PBMCs.

Authors' analysis steps: Amplification with reference gene primers provided the estimates of nucleated cell counts. Sequencing was performed with immunoSEQ multiplex PCR; in TCRdb, only in-frame clones are kept and a portion is missing. That table furnishes V, J and clone size, whereas the DNA furnished D and trimming. Among some 340,000 clones, roughly 87% were seen once, and the ten largest hold roughly 5.1%. Trimming removed 8 bases from V and 4 bases from J; junction bases left unmatched: 15. CDR1 SNHLY and CDR2 FYNNEI come from the germline V gene. This CDR3 has 16 residues. Which cohort a participant joined came from the clinical history participants gave. Cohort 3 recovered donors had two negative PCRs, clearance, or symptom resolution.

The chain combines TRBV2 with TRBJ1-1, with 8 bases identical to TRBD1. What was sequenced was PBMCs or T cells enriched from blood (not recorded which). The sequence was obtained from a woman aged 45-65 years who had recovered from COVID-19. Here the CDR3 DNA reads TGTGCCAGCCGAGCCCGGACAGGGAGTGTGGCCACTGAAGCTTTCTTT. Its protein is CASRARTGSVATEAFF.